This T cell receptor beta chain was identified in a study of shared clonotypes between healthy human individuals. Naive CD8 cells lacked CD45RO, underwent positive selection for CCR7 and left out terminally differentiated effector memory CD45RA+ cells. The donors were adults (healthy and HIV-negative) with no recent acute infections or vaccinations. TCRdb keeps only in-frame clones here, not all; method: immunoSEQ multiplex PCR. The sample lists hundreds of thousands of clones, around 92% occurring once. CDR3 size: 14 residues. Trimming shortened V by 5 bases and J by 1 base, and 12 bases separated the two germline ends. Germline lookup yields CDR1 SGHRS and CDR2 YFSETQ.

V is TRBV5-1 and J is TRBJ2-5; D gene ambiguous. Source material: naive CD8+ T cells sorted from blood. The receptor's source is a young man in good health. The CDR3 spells CASSPLAAQETQYF. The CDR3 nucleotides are TGCGCCAGCAGTCCCTTGGCGGCCCAAGAGACCCAGTACTTC.